This T cell receptor beta chain was sequenced for a study of cytomegalovirus exposure and HLA in healthy donors. Points from the study as a whole: Because they were indistinguishable, some V segments, including TRBV6-2 and TRBV6-3, were excluded.

Of note for this clone: Its specificity is unknown. The junction and the germline gene differ at one end; a read error may be behind it.

The PCR used 60 Vbeta and 13 Jbeta primers. Libraries were prepared by immunoSEQ multiplex PCR; TCRdb keeps only in-frame clonotypes and omits some of them. The sample lists approximately 150,000 clones; roughly 76% were seen once. Germline assignment: CDR1 SEHNR and CDR2 FQNEAQ (reference sequence). The CDR3 is 17 amino acids. Material for sequencing was PBMCs. The chain recombines TRBV7-9 with TRBJ2-6, with D perhaps TRBD1 or TRBD2 (10 bases each). The TCR comes from a woman aged 30 to 39 in good health and CMV-seronegative. As DNA, the CDR3 is TGTTCCAGCAGCGGGAGGGACAGGGGTTCTGGGGCCAACGTCCTGACTTTC. Translating gives CSSSGRDRGSGANVLTF. The whole variable domain, filled in from reference TRBV7-9 and TRBJ2-6, reads DTGVSQNPRHKITKRGQNVTFRCDPISEHNRLYWYRQTLGQGPEFLTYFQNEAQLEKSRLLSDRFSAERPKGSFSTLEIQRTEQGDSAMYLCSSSGRDRGSGANVLTFGAGSRLTVL.